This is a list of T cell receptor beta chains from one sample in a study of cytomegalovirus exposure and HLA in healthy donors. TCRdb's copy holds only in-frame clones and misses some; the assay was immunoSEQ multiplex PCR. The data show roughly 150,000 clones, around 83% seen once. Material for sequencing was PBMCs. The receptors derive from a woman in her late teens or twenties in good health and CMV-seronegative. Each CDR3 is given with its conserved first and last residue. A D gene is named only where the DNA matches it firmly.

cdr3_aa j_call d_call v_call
CASSQGARETQYF TRBJ2-5 TRBD1 TRBV14
CASSLEGGENQPQHF TRBJ1-5 . TRBV11-2
CATVRDRGQETQYF TRBJ2-5 TRBD1 TRBV6-4
CAWRPSDTEAFF TRBJ1-1 . TRBV30
CASSPEGQGYEQYF TRBJ2-7 TRBD1 TRBV5-6
CARSLAGVAGGQETQYF TRBJ2-5 . TRBV7-5
CASSSGRDRNTDTQYF TRBJ2-3 TRBD1 TRBV7-2
CSVGLRLTYEQYF TRBJ2-7 . TRBV29-1
CASSWTGGDQPQHF TRBJ1-5 TRBD1 TRBV2
CASSQDLMGTGRQPQHF TRBJ1-5 TRBD1 TRBV23-1
CATSRVAGYGYTF TRBJ1-2 . TRBV15
CAWRTGLVGSPLHF TRBJ1-6 TRBD1 TRBV30
CASHSWVAGKYNEQFF TRBJ2-1 TRBD2 TRBV28
CASARRGGEETQYF TRBJ2-5 . TRBV5-1